This T cell receptor beta chain was recovered during a study of identical twins (dated by TCRdb to 2016 to 2018). Regarding the research as a whole: To test whether fetal clonotypes persist, the study used deep sequencing on TCR alpha and beta repertoires from monozygotic twins, unrelated adults of various ages, and cord blood. To rule out contamination, the twin experiments were replicated at different times with different library preparation protocols. What the study reported, not specific to this receptor: Fewer insertions were carried by abundant cord blood beta clonotypes; a weaker similar trend was observed in young adult naive repertoires, while no such trend was observed in memory repertoires. Because the same donors could not be followed over many years, the conclusions depended on cross-sectional statistical analysis. The excess sharing between twins in beta out-of-frame sequences was weaker because fewer shared sequences reduced the signal-to-noise ratio. Zero-insertion analyses could be partly confounded by invariant T cells such as MAIT and iNKT, although diverse VJ usage argued against such confounding for most clonotypes. Out-of-frame TCR alpha sharing in monozygotic twins was systematically underestimated by recombination models, whereas sharing between unrelated individuals was in agreement with the recombination models. Compared with coincidental sharing between unrelated individuals, out-of-frame TCR alpha sequences shared between twins had an excess of sequences with low generation probability.

Library construction relied on 5' RACE. TCRdb lists the instrument as Illumina HiSeq 2000. Template switching added a universal primer binding site, and the final cDNA carried a unique molecular identifier that allowed TCR cDNA molecules to be counted accurately. First-strand cDNA for TCR alpha and beta chains was synthesized from specific primers in the conserved constant-segment region. To control for contamination, every cDNA library carried two barcodes: a SMART-Mk sample barcode plus Illumina barcodes. TruSeq adapter sequences, together with Illumina sample barcodes, were added in two successive PCR steps. The TCR alpha and beta cDNA libraries were sequenced on the Illumina HiSeq platform using custom primers. Per the source publication's procedure: MiGEC processed the raw reads to extract unique molecular identifiers, while MiXCR was used to determine the CDR3 positions. Recombination models were inferred per individual with the repgenHMM and IGoR tools using an EM algorithm. The analysis of shared clonotypes was done with the tcR package in R, with sharing normalized by the product of cloneset sizes. To study raw recombination free of thymic and clonal selection effects, out-of-frame nonproductive sequences were analyzed. Clones were called with MiXCR by TCRdb after fastp trimmed the public reads at Q25, and only in-frame beta chains were retained. Each entry merges the rows of one CDR3 protein and shows their most common DNA and genes. TCRdb, not the authors, supplied the V and J calls. The sample table contains about 150,000 distinct CDR3 sequences; only one count was recorded for around 3.5% of them. Around 8% of the sample is taken by the ten largest.

The CDR3 covers 17 residues, taking in both the cysteine and the phenylalanine. The sequence is cut down to CDR3 DNA, 51 bases in frame from base 1. At the junction V is shortened by 1 base and J by 0 bases; bases outside the gene matches: 7. The germline V gene (reference sequence) provides CDR1 SEHNR and CDR2 FQNEAQ. Every donor in the study was a healthy Caucasian. Using Miltenyi CD45RO+ enrichment and human naive T-cell isolation kits, memory (CD45RO+) and naive T cells were isolated from PBMC. This clonotype was observed a few times. This clone's antigen is unknown. No quality values exist for individual bases; no much larger clone is one base distant.

The sequence is built from TRBV7-9 and TRBJ2-3, with TRBD2 identical over 7 junction bases. Sequencing was carried out using memory T cells sorted from blood. The cell subset or site label, as the study defines it: CD45RO+ enriched T cells. This clonotype originated in a man aged 18-30 years in good health. The base sequence is TGTGCCAGCAGCTTAGGACGAAGCGGGGCTAGCACAGATACGCAGTATTTT. The translation is CASSLGRSGASTDTQYF.